This paragraph covers one T cell receptor (beta chain) sequence. Trimming at V came to 6 bases and at J to 7 bases, leaving 12 bases not matched to a gene. CDR1 is MNHEY, CDR2 SVGAGI, per germline. The CDR3 length is 15 residues. Reverse transcription of extracted RNA yielded cDNA, which provided the sequencing template. Assay used: immunoSEQ multiplex PCR; TCRdb lists only in-frame clones, some missing. The sample lists some 200,000 clones, 60% to 70% seen once, with about 3% in the top ten. The data are from a study of CD8+ T cells in alopecia areata. Treatment here: oral pan-JAK inhibitor, 5-10 mg twice daily.

The V and J genes are TRBV6-5 and TRBJ2-7, with TRBD1 matching over 10 bases. The receptor comes from a human donor with alopecia areata. The specimen comprised CD4+ T cells sorted from blood, sampled at week 4, from a patient treated with tofacitinib. In DNA, the CDR3 is TGTGCCAGCAGCTACCACGGGACAGGGGCCGCGGAGCAGTACTTC. It is translated as CASSYHGTGAAEQYF.